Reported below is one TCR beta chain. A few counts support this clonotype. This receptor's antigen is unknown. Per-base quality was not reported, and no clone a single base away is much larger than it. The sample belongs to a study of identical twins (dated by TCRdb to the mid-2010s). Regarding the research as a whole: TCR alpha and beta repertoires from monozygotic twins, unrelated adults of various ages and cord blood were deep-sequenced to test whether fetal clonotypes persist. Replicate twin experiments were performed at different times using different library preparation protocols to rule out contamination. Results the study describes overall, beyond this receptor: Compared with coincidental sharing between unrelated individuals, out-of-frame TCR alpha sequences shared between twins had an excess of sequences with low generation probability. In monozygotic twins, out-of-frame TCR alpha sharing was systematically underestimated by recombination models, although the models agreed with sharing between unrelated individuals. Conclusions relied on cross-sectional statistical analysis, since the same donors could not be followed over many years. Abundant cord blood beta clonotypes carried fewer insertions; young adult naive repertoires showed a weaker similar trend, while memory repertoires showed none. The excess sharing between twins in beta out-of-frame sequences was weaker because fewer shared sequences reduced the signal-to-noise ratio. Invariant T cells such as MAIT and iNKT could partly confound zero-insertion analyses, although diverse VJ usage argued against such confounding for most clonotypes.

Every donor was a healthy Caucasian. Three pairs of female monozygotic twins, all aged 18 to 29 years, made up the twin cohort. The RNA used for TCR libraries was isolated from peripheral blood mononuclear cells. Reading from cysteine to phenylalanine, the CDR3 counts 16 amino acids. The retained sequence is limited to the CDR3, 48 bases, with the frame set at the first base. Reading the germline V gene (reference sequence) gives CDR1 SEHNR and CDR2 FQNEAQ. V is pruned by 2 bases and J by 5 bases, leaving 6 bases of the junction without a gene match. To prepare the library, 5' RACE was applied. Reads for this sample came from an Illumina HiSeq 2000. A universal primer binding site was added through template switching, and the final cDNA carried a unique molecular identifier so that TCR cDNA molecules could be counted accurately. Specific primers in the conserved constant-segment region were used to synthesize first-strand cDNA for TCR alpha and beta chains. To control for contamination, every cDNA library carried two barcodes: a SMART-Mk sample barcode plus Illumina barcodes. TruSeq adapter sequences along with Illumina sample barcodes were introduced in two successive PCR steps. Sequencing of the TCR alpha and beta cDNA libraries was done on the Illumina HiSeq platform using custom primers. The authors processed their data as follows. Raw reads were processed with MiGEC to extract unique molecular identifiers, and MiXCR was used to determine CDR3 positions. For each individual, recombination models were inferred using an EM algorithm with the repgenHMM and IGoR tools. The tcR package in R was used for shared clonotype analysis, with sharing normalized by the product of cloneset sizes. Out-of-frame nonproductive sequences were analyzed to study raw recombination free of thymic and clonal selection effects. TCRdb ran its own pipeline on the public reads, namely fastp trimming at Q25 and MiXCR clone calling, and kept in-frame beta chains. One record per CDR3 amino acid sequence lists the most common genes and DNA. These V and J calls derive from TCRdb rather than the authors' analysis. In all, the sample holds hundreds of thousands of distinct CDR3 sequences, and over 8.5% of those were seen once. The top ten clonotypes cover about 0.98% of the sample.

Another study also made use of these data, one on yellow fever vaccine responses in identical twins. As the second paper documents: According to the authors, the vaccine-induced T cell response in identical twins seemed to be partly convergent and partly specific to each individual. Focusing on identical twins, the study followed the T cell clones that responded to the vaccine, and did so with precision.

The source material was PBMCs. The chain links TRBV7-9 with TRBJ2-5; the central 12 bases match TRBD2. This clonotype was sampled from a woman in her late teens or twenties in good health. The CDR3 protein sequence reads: CASSLNGGLAGETQYF. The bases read TGTGCCAGCAGCTTAAACGGAGGACTAGCGGGGGAGACCCAGTACTTC.